This entry features one T cell receptor (beta chain) sequence. Its specificity is unknown. CDR1 MNHEY and CDR2 SMNVEV come from the germline V gene (reference sequence). The length of the CDR3 is 14 residues. The ends were cut back, 6 bases at V and 2 bases at J, with 11 bases in the middle. This sample is part of a study of cytomegalovirus exposure and HLA in healthy donors. Study-wide results and caveats: In a later analysis, the majority of CMV-associated beta chains seemingly showed HLA restriction. TCR beta sequences reportedly predicted most subjects' HLA-A and HLA-B alleles accurately.

The PCR used 60 Vbeta and 13 Jbeta primers. Clones were sequenced by immunoSEQ multiplex PCR, and TCRdb holds only the in-frame ones, with some missing. In the table there are about 230,000 clones, roughly 91% of which are singletons. The chain combines TRBV27 with TRBJ1-5; D perhaps matches TRBD1 (5 bases). What was sequenced was PBMCs. The TCR was taken from a woman younger than 35 in good health and CMV-seronegative. CDR3 nucleotide sequence: TGTGCCAGCAGCCGGGACTCAGGCAATCAGCCCCAGCATTTT. Protein: CASSRDSGNQPQHF.